What follows are 21 T cell receptor beta chains derived from one specimen sequenced in a study of blood T cell repertoires in COVID-19. Sequenced by immunoSEQ multiplex PCR; TCRdb stores in-frame clones only, minus some. In the table there are roughly 90,000 clones, 70% to 90% of which are singletons. Sequences were obtained from peripheral blood. Receptors were obtained from a man aged 40-55 years with acute or convalescent COVID-19.

This clone occurred once. The CDR3 spells CASSVDGGGLNIQYF. DNA for the CDR3: TGTGCCAGCAGCGTAGATGGGGGAGGTTTAAACATTCAGTACTTC. The chain recombines TRBV9 with TRBJ2-4; tentatively, D is TRBD2 (6 bases). CDR3 length: 15 residues. Trimming pared 0 bases from V and 6 bases from J, leaving 13 bases between. CDR1 and CDR2 (germline): SGDLS, YYNGEE.

This chain joins TRBV5-4 and TRBJ2-5, with 9 bases aligning to TRBD1. The V gene's germline CDR1 is SGHNT and CDR2 YYREEE (reference sequence). This CDR3 has 13 residues. The ends lost 4 bases at V and 5 bases at J; junction bases unmatched: 3. CDR3 nucleotides: TGTGCCAGCAGCCGGGACAGGGATGAGACCCAGTACTTC. Translating it yields CASSRDRDETQYF.

The rearrangement joins TRBV12-3 or TRBV12-4 to TRBJ2-3; D ambiguous. Trimming took off 2 bases at V and 2 bases at J, with 5 bases between the two ends. The CDR3 is 13 residues long. The CDR3 DNA reads TGTGCCAGCAGTTTAACTATCACAGATACGCAGTATTTT. Amino acid sequence: CASSLTITDTQYF.

The rearrangement joins TRBV3-1 (or the pseudogene TRBV3-2) to TRBJ1-2, with TRBD1 as a possible D gene (5 bases). The V gene lost 1 base and the J gene lost 7 bases, with 7 bases spanning the gap. CDR1 is LGHDT and CDR2 is YNNKEL in the germline V gene (reference sequence). CDR3 length: 12 amino acids. CDR3 amino acids: CASSQGDSGYTF. The CDR3 coding sequence is TGTGCCAGCAGCCAAGGGGACTCTGGCTACACCTTC.

The sample holds one count of this clone. The rearrangement uses TRBV29-1 and TRBJ1-2; 7 positions match TRBD1. This CDR3 has 14 amino acids. V lost 1 base and J lost 4; bases outside the gene matches: 6. Per germline, CDR1 SQVTM and CDR2 ANQGSEA. CDR3 in DNA: TGCAGCGTTGAAGGGGACAGTTACGGCTATGGCTACACCTTC. Translation gives CSVEGDSYGYGYTF.

The table lists this clone with a few counts. The CDR3 bases are TGCGCCAGCAGCTTACAGGGCGTGAACACTGAAGCTTTCTTT. Its translation is CASSLQGVNTEAFF. The chain uses TRBV5-1 and TRBJ1-1, with D perhaps matching TRBD1 (6 bases). This CDR3 has 14 residues. Germline loops: CDR1 SGHRS, CDR2 YFSETQ. V was trimmed by 2 bases and J by 0 bases, leaving 8 bases between them.

The rearrangement links TRBV5-5 to TRBJ2-7; D is perhaps TRBD1 (5 bases). V was cut by 0 bases and J by 6 bases, with 16 bases left in between. Germline V gene lookup returns CDR1 SGHKS and CDR2 YYEKEE (reference sequence). The CDR3 sequence is 15 residues long. This CDR3 is CASSLAISRVAEQYF. Written as DNA, the CDR3 is TGTGCCAGCAGCTTGGCCATTAGCAGGGTGGCCGAGCAGTACTTC.

The chain joins TRBV6-5 to TRBJ1-3; unclear D gene. This CDR3 spans 13 amino acids. Germline V gene sequence: CDR1 MNHEY, CDR2 SVGAGI. The V end lost 7 bases, the J end lost 5 bases, and 12 bases lay between the germline ends. The CDR3 region has the DNA TGTGCCAGCACCGAGGGTAGGCGAAACACCATATATTTT. Protein sequence: CASTEGRRNTIYF.

This clone was seen more than once but under ten times. V gene TRBV14 combines with J gene TRBJ2-7; D is unclear. This CDR3 is 14 amino acids long. V lost 4 bases and J 0 bases, leaving 10 bases between the germline ends. The V gene's germline CDR1 is SGHDN and CDR2 FVKESK. For the CDR3, the DNA is TGTGCCAGCAGCCTAGGTAGGAGCTCCTACGAGCAGTACTTC. As protein: CASSLGRSSYEQYF.

CDR3 region: CASSPPPSGVRGYTF. CDR3 nucleotides: TGTGCCAGCAGCCCACCGCCTTCAGGGGTCCGTGGCTACACCTTC. The chain joins TRBV7-2 to TRBJ1-2, with D tentatively TRBD1 (6 bases). The CDR3 length is 15 residues. V was shortened by 5 bases and J by 7 bases, with 20 bases between the two germline ends. CDR1 and CDR2 (germline): SGHTA, FQGNSA.

The J gene is TRBJ2-3, the V gene TRBV5-4; D perhaps matches TRBD2 (5 bases). This CDR3 comprises 17 residues. V lost 4 bases, J lost 1 base, and 19 bases lay in between. Looked up from germline, CDR1 is SGHNT and CDR2 is YYREEE (reference sequence). The CDR3: CASSPGLALMGTDTQYF. The DNA of the CDR3 is TGTGCCAGCAGCCCTGGACTGGCGCTAATGGGCACAGATACGCAGTATTTT. Based on the CDR3 plus reference TRBV5-4 and TRBJ2-3, the full variable domain is ETGVTQSPTHLIKTRGQQVTLRCSSQSGHNTVSWYQQALGQGPQFIFQYYREEENGRGNFPPRFSGLQFPNYSSELNVNALELDDSALYLCASSPGLALMGTDTQYFGPGTRLTVL.

Worth noting for this clone: Being one base from a much bigger clone, this may be a read error. The rearrangement joins TRBV7-3 to TRBJ2-3; possibly TRBD1 for D (6 bases). Germline CDR1 SGHTA, CDR2 FQGTGA. V shed 7 bases and J shed 0 bases, with 11 bases lying between them. This CDR3 region has 14 residues. CDR3 loop: CASTRGLSTDTQYF. As DNA, the CDR3 is TGTGCCAGCACCAGGGGTCTGAGCACAGATACGCAGTATTTT. The whole variable domain, filled in from reference TRBV7-3 and TRBJ2-3, reads GAGVSQTPSNKVTEKGKYVELRCDPISGHTALYWYRQSLGQGPEFLIYFQGTGAADDSGLPNDRFFAVRPEGSVSTLKIQRTERGDSAVYLCASTRGLSTDTQYFGPGTRLTVL.

The V and J genes are TRBV10-3 and TRBJ1-1, with D perhaps matching TRBD1 (6 bases). From germline, CDR1 is ENHRY and CDR2 SYGVKD. The CDR3 loop spans 14 amino acids. With 6 bases removed from V and 4 bases from J, the gap between germline ends came to 15 bases. The CDR3 loop reads CAISLGGASTEAFF. CDR3 coding DNA: TGTGCCATCAGCCTGGGGGGGGCGAGCACTGAAGCTTTCTTT.

The chain has TRBV12-3 or TRBV12-4 and TRBJ2-5; possibly TRBD2 for D (6 bases). The CDR3 runs 13 residues. V lost 5 bases and J 7 bases, leaving 14 bases between the germline ends. CDR3 nucleotides: TGTGCCAGCAGTAGGGCGGGGTTATCGACCCAGTACTTC. This gives the protein CASSRAGLSTQYF.

The genes are TRBV2 and TRBJ2-2; 8 positions agree with TRBD2. J lost 1 base, V lost 6 bases, and 7 bases had no gene match. The CDR3 spans 16 residues. The germline CDR1 and CDR2 sequences are SNHLY and FYNNEI. The CDR3 coding sequence is TGTGCCAGCAGGGCTAGCGGGCGCATGAACACCGGGGAGCTGTTTTTT. It yields the protein CASRASGRMNTGELFF.

The chain joins TRBV27 to TRBJ1-2, with TRBD1 matching over 7 bases. The CDR3 is 14 residues long. Per germline, CDR1 MNHEY and CDR2 SMNVEV (reference sequence). Trimming removed 6 bases from V and 5 bases from J; junction bases left unmatched: 9. CDR3 sequence (DNA): TGTGCCAGCAGCCCCAGGGGCAGGGGGTATGGCTACACCTTC. Residues: CASSPRGRGYGYTF.

The DNA for the CDR3 is TGTGCCAGTAGAGAGAGCTCCTATAATTCACCCCTCCACTTT. Encoded protein: CASRESSYNSPLHF. The rearrangement uses TRBV19 and TRBJ1-6, with D unclear. Germline V CDR1 and CDR2: LNHDA, SQIVND (reference sequence). The CDR3 loop spans 14 amino acids. V shed 6 bases and J shed 0 bases, with 6 bases lying between them.

The V and J genes are TRBV19 and TRBJ2-1, with 10 nucleotides matching TRBD2. V lost 3 bases, J lost 7 bases, and 6 bases stayed unmatched. CDR1 LNHDA and CDR2 SQIVND come from the germline V gene (reference sequence). The CDR3 consists of 15 residues. The CDR3 region is CASSMGLAGVNEQFF. CDR3 in DNA: TGTGCCAGTAGTATGGGGCTAGCGGGGGTTAATGAGCAGTTCTTC.

The J gene is TRBJ1-3, the V gene TRBV6-5, with D possibly matching TRBD1 (6 bases). Trimming removed 7 bases from V and 3 bases from J, with 16 bases in between. The germline CDR1 and CDR2 sequences are MNHEY and SVGAGI. The CDR3 is 15 residues long. The CDR3 loop is CASKAQGAYGNTIYF. CDR3 sequence (DNA): TGTGCCAGCAAAGCACAGGGCGCTTATGGAAACACCATATATTTT.

Here the CDR3 reads CASSQTGGVGTDTQYF. CDR3 nucleotide sequence: TGTGCCAGCAGCCAGACGGGGGGAGTGGGGACAGATACGCAGTATTTT. The chain employs TRBV3-1 (or the pseudogene TRBV3-2) and TRBJ2-3; 7 positions agree with TRBD2. The CDR3 length is 16 residues. V shed 3 bases, J shed 3 bases, and the junction held 9 bases outside the gene matches. CDR1 and CDR2 (germline): LGHDT, YNNKEL (reference sequence).

The sample holds one count of this clone. The chain carries TRBV6-2 or TRBV6-3 and TRBJ2-1, with D maybe TRBD2 (6 bases). Trimming stripped 2 bases from V and 6 bases from J, with 11 bases between. CDR3 length: 14 residues. Germline loops: CDR1 MNHEY, CDR2 SVGEGT. The CDR3 here is CASSYTRGTNEQFF. CDR3 nucleotide sequence: TGTGCCAGCAGTTACACCCGGGGGACCAATGAGCAGTTCTTC.